This TCR beta chain was documented in a study of vaccination effects on CD4 cells after COVID-19. Study results and limitations: Marked clonal contraction of infection- and vaccine-induced clones was seen late after vaccination.

Here immunoSEQ multiplex PCR was the method, and the copy in TCRdb shows in-frame clones only, minus some. The sample contains about 73,000 clones, 78% of which appear only once. Regarding this clone: The antigen remains unidentified.

CD4+ T cells specific for antigen were expanded with viral peptide pools by the ViraFEST assay before sequencing. Having been cultured for around ten days, the cells underwent CD4+ T cell isolation. Recipients of the vaccine had no prior SARS-CoV-2 infection and negative nucleocapsid antibodies. The CDR3 contains 18 residues. V was clipped by 0 bases and J by 0 bases; unmatched bases: 6. Germline V CDR1 and CDR2: SGHKS, YYEKEE (reference sequence). The receptor was derived from a human donor who received a COVID-19 vaccine. Sequenced here: CD4+ T cells from PBMCs cultured with SARS-CoV-2 spike peptides, sampled before COVID-19 vaccination. The chain is built from TRBV5-5 and TRBJ2-6; 7 bases are shared with TRBD1. The CDR3 loop is CASSLGQGPLSGANVLTF. The CDR3 DNA follows: TGTGCCAGCAGCTTGGGACAGGGTCCTCTCTCTGGGGCCAACGTCCTGACTTTC.